The 17 T cell receptor beta chains reported below all come from one sample, sequenced in a study of cytomegalovirus exposure and HLA in healthy donors (dated by TCRdb to the late 2010s). The library was built by means of the immunoSEQ multiplex PCR assay. A mixture of 60 forward primers for TCR Vbeta segments and 13 reverse primers for TCR Jbeta segments was used in the multiplex PCR. Sourced from immuneACCESS, this table was stored by TCRdb with only in-frame sequences that have V and J called. A share of the clones is absent; for the studies checked, an unresolved V gene accounts for under half, and the remainder has no known explanation. The sample has 120,000 or so clones on record, about 80% of them singletons. The ten largest clones add up to more than 3% of the sample. The sequencing input was PBMCs. These receptors were taken from a male donor in good health and CMV-seronegative.

This clone occurred a few times. The CDR3 loop reads CASSSYRVPSTEAFF. CDR3 in DNA: TGTGCCAGCAGCTCGTACAGGGTCCCTAGCACTGAAGCTTTCTTT. This chain joins TRBV7-8 and TRBJ1-1; TRBD1 is a possible D gene (6 bases). The CDR3 length is 15 residues. Trimming removed 4 bases at V and 4 bases at J, with 16 bases between. Per the germline V gene, CDR1 is SGHVS and CDR2 is FQNEAQ.

This rearrangement joins TRBV25-1 to TRBJ1-2; TRBD1 might be the D (6 bases). Germline CDR1 reads MGHDK; CDR2 reads SYGVNS. This CDR3 spans 14 amino acids. Trimming shortened V by 3 bases and J by 7 bases, and 15 bases separated the two germline ends. CDR3 protein: CASSEYPGTSGYTF. The CDR3 DNA sequence: TGTGCCAGCAGTGAGTATCCGGGGACATCTGGCTACACCTTC.

This sequence joins TRBV19 and TRBJ2-7; 8 nucleotides line up with TRBD1. This CDR3 spans 14 amino acids. CDR1 LNHDA and CDR2 SQIVND come from the germline V gene (reference sequence). J gave up 3 bases and V 3 bases, and 4 bases lay outside the gene matches. This CDR3 is CASSIPGGVYEQYF. CDR3 nucleotides: TGTGCCAGTAGTATTCCAGGGGGCGTCTACGAGCAGTACTTC.

J is TRBJ2-7 and V is TRBV12-5, with 11 bases aligning to TRBD2. The germline V gene encodes CDR1 LGHNT and CDR2 FRNRAP. Trimming took 1 base from V and 4 from J; bases not matched to a gene: 0. The CDR3 consists of 14 residues. CDR3 in DNA: TGTGCTAGTGGTTTGGGACTAGCGGGGTACGAGCAGTACTTC. Amino acid sequence: CASGLGLAGYEQYF.

J is TRBJ2-2 and V is TRBV4-1; TRBD1 matches at 8 bases. V lost 4 bases to trimming and J lost 4 bases; unmatched junction nucleotides: 8. The CDR3 sequence is 16 residues long. In germline, CDR1 is MGHRA, CDR2 YSYEKL. CDR3 region: CASSRDDRGLTGELFF. The CDR3, as DNA: TGCGCCAGCAGCCGGGACGACAGGGGTCTCACCGGGGAGCTGTTTTTT.

V usage is TRBV30 and J usage is TRBJ1-4; D remains unclear. This CDR3 has 14 residues. The V gene lost 1 base and the J gene lost 4 bases, with 10 bases spanning the gap. Germline loops: CDR1 GTSNPN, CDR2 SVGIG (reference sequence). As DNA, the CDR3 is TGTGCCTGGAGTGGACGGGGTGGTAATGAAAAACTGTTTTTT. This encodes CAWSGRGGNEKLFF. The complete variable domain, with remaining parts taken from reference TRBV30 and TRBJ1-4, reads SQTIHQWPATLVQPVGSPLSLECTVEGTSNPNLYWYRQAAGRGLQLLFYSVGIGQISSEVPQNLSASRPQDRQFILSSKKLLLSDSGFYLCAWSGRGGNEKLFFGSGTQLSVL.

This chain uses TRBV18 with TRBJ1-6; tentative D call: TRBD1 (6 bases). V was shortened by 5 bases and J by 8 bases, with 13 bases between the two germline ends. Germline CDR1 is KGHSH and CDR2 is LQKENI. The CDR3 covers 14 residues. In nucleotides, the CDR3 is TGTGCCAGCTCATCATCCTACAGGGATTCACCCCTCCACTTT. Translation: CASSSSYRDSPLHF.

The chain is built from TRBV19 and TRBJ1-2; TRBD1 matches 7 bases. CDR3 length: 13 residues. CDR1 is LNHDA and CDR2 is SQIVND in the germline V gene (reference sequence). Trimming removed 5 bases from V and 4 bases from J; junction bases left unmatched: 4. CDR3 amino acids: CASSETGAYGYTF. CDR3 DNA sequence: TGTGCCAGTAGTGAAACAGGGGCCTATGGCTACACCTTC.

The chain carries TRBV9 and TRBJ2-6; TRBD1 is a possible D gene (5 bases). Between the trimmed V and J ends, which lost 4 bases and 3 bases, there was a span of 8 bases. Germline CDR1 and CDR2: SGDLS and YYNGEE. The length of the CDR3 is 14 residues. CDR3 DNA sequence: TGTGCCAGCAGCTCCAGGGTTGGGGCCAACGTCCTGACTTTC. Encoded protein: CASSSRVGANVLTF. Filled out from reference TRBV9 and TRBJ2-6, the complete variable domain reads DSGVTQTPKHLITATGQRVTLRCSPRSGDLSVYWYQQSLDQGLQFLIQYYNGEERAKGNILERFSAQQFPDLHSELNLSSLELGDSALYFCASSSRVGANVLTFGAGSRLTVL.

J is TRBJ2-7 and V is TRBV10-2; tentatively, D is TRBD2 (6 bases). The length of the CDR3 is 13 residues. CDR1 is WSHSY and CDR2 is SAAADI in the germline V gene. V dropped 2 bases and J dropped 4 bases, with 9 bases sitting between them. The CDR3 here is CASSEGGVYEQYF. DNA for the CDR3: TGCGCCAGCAGTGAGGGAGGGGTTTACGAGCAGTACTTC.

The chain recombines TRBV2 with TRBJ1-4, with D possibly TRBD1 on 6 matching bases. Germline V gene lookup returns CDR1 SNHLY and CDR2 FYNNEI. The V end was cut by 6 bases, the J end by 4 bases, with 21 bases between. CDR3 length: 17 residues. CDR3 amino acids: CASSGNRGGIGNEKLFF. In nucleotides, the CDR3 is TGTGCCAGCAGCGGGAATAGGGGGGGCATCGGTAATGAAAAACTGTTTTTT. Variable domain in full (rest from reference TRBV2 and TRBJ1-4): EPEVTQTPSHQVTQMGQEVILRCVPISNHLYFYWYRQILGQKVEFLVSFYNNEISEKSEIFDDQFSVERPDGSNFTLKIRSTKLEDSAMYFCASSGNRGGIGNEKLFFGSGTQLSVL.

This clone showed up just a few times. The chain joins TRBV18 to TRBJ2-3; 9 bases are a match to TRBD2. J lost 2 bases, V lost 0 bases, and 3 bases had no gene match. The CDR3 has 16 amino acids. Germline V gene lookup returns CDR1 KGHSH and CDR2 LQKENI. The CDR3 coding sequence is TGTGCCAGCTCACCACCCACTAGCGGGCTCACAGATACGCAGTATTTT. It encodes CASSPPTSGLTDTQYF.

The chain employs TRBV15 and TRBJ2-1, with 7 bases that match TRBD2. V shed 1 base, J shed 4 bases, and the junction held 4 bases outside the gene matches. In germline, CDR1 is LNHNV, CDR2 YYDKDF (reference sequence). The CDR3 covers 15 residues. CDR3 amino acids: CATSRVAGAYNEQFF. The CDR3 nucleotides read TGTGCCACCAGCAGAGTGGCGGGAGCGTACAATGAGCAGTTCTTC. Combining the CDR3 with reference TRBV15 and TRBJ2-1 gives the whole variable domain DAMVIQNPRYQVTQFGKPVTLSCSQTLNHNVMYWYQQKSSQAPKLLFHYYDKDFNNEADTPDNFQSRRPNTSFCFLDIRSPGLGDTAMYLCATSRVAGAYNEQFFGPGTRLTVL.

This chain connects TRBV12-5 to TRBJ1-6; the D gene is possibly TRBD1 (5 bases). The CDR3 consists of 12 residues. In germline, CDR1 is LGHNT, CDR2 FRNRAP. With 5 bases removed from V and 12 bases from J, the gap between germline ends came to 11 bases. The CDR3 protein is CASGIGHLPLHF. In nucleotides, the CDR3 is TGTGCTAGTGGTATCGGACACCTACCCCTCCACTTT.

The chain recombines TRBV7-6 with TRBJ2-2, with TRBD2 matching 7 bases. Trimming took 1 base from V and 1 from J; bases not matched to a gene: 3. Germline CDR1 and CDR2: SGHVS and FNYEAQ. This CDR3 contains 16 residues. The CDR3 protein is CASSLVVAGNTGELFF. CDR3 nucleotides: TGTGCCAGCAGCTTAGTAGTAGCGGGGAACACCGGGGAGCTGTTTTTT.

Of note for this clone: Other DNA variants within this sample encode the same CDR3. J is TRBJ2-3 and V is TRBV9; D possibly corresponds to TRBD2 (5 bases). This CDR3 has 13 residues. The V gene lost 0 bases and the J gene lost 3 bases, with 5 bases spanning the gap. Per the germline V gene, CDR1 is SGDLS and CDR2 is YYNGEE. CDR3 in amino acids: CASSVAGTDTQYF. CDR3 nucleotide sequence: TGTGCCAGCAGCGTAGCGGGGACAGATACGCAGTATTTT. The full variable domain, completed using reference TRBV9 and TRBJ2-3, is DSGVTQTPKHLITATGQRVTLRCSPRSGDLSVYWYQQSLDQGLQFLIQYYNGEERAKGNILERFSAQQFPDLHSELNLSSLELGDSALYFCASSVAGTDTQYFGPGTRLTVL.

This chain connects TRBV7-8 to TRBJ1-2; a possible D gene is TRBD1 (6 bases). This CDR3 region has 13 residues. Germline lookup yields CDR1 SGHVS and CDR2 FQNEAQ. V lost 4 bases to trimming and J lost 7 bases, with 13 bases between them. The CDR3 nucleotides are TGTGCCAGCAGCTCCCCTAGGGGGGGTGGCTACACCTTC. Its protein is CASSSPRGGGYTF.